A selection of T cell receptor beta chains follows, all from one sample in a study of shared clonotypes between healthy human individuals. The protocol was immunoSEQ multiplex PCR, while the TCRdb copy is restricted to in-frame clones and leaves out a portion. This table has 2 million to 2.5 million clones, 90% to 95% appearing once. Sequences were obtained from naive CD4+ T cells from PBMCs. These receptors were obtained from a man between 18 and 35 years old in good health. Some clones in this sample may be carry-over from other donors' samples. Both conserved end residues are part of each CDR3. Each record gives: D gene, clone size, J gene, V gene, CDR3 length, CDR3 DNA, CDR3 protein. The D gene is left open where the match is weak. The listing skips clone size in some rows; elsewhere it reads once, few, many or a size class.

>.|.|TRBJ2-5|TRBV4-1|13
TGCGCCAGCAGCCAAGGTGCGGGGGAGACCCAGTACTTC
CASSQGAGETQYF
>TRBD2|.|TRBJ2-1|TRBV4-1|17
TGCGCCAGCAGCCAAGCCCTAGCGGGACGGACCTACAATGAGCAGTTCTTC
CASSQALAGRTYNEQFF
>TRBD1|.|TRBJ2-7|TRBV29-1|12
TGCAGCGGGGGACAGGGGTCCTACGAGCAGTACTTC
CSGGQGSYEQYF
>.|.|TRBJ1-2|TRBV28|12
TGTGCCAGCGGCGGCTCTCACTATGGCTACACCTTC
CASGGSHYGYTF
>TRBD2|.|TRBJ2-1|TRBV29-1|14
TGCAGCGTTCCTGGACTAGGTTCCTACAATGAGCAGTTCTTC
CSVPGLGSYNEQFF
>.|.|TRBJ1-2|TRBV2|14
TGTGCCAGCAGTGAAATAGGGAGGGGCCATGGCTACACCTTC
CASSEIGRGHGYTF
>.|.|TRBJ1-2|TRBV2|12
TGTGCCAGCACAAGACAGGCCTATGGCTACACCTTC
CASTRQAYGYTF
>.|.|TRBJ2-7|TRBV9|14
TGTGCCAGCAGCGTGGACAGAATCTCCTACGAGCAGTACTTC
CASSVDRISYEQYF
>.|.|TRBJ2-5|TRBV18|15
TGTGCCAGCTCACTCTCGCAGGGACACCAAGAGACCCAGTACTTC
CASSLSQGHQETQYF
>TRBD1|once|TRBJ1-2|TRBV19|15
TGTGCAGTAGGAAGAGGACAGGGGTATATCGCTGGCTACACCTTC
CAVGRGQGYIAGYTF
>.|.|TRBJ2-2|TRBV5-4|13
TGTGCCAGCAGCTTGGGACAGGTCGGGGAGCTGTTTTTT
CASSLGQVGELFF
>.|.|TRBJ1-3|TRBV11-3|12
TGTGCCAGCAGCTTTACTGGAAACACCATATATTTT
CASSFTGNTIYF
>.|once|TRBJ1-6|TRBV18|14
TGTGCCAGCTCACCTGGAGCAGAGCATTCACCCCTCCACTTT
CASSPGAEHSPLHF
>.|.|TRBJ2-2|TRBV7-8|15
TGTGCCAGCAGCGGGGGCGGAGCGGGCACCGGGGAGCTGTTTTTT
CASSGGGAGTGELFF
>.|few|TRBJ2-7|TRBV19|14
TGTGCCAGTAGTAAACAGGGAGGGTCCTACGAGCAGTACTTC
CASSKQGGSYEQYF
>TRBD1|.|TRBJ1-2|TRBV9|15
TGTGCCAGCAGCGCGGGGACAGGGCGTAACTATGGCTACACCTTC
CASSAGTGRNYGYTF
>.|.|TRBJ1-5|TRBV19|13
TGTGCCAGTGAACAGGGTGGAGGACAGCCCCAGCATTTT
CASEQGGGQPQHF